This paragraph reports one TCR beta chain. Its specificity is unknown. The data stem from a study of cytomegalovirus exposure and HLA in healthy donors. Study information: The same platform was used for the roughly 120 validation repertoires and the roughly 720 first-cohort repertoires, a later analysis reported.

Notes on the study in general: Cytomegalovirus status was reportedly diagnosed by the classifier with high sensitivity and specificity. The authors enumerated 164 TCR beta chains as linked to cytomegalovirus.

The table came from immunoSEQ multiplex PCR; TCRdb's copy has only in-frame clones and leaves some out. The sample shows around 150,000 clones, 80% to 85% of them seen only once. Separation from the approximately 660-subject first cohort characterized the roughly 110-subject validation cohort, to which the donors belonged. Sequencing was performed on PBMCs. This TCR was sampled from a man in his thirties or forties in good health and CMV-seropositive.

The CDR3 DNA is TGTGCCAGCAGCCTGACTAGCGGGAGGGCAGATACGCAGTATTTT. Encoded protein: CASSLTSGRADTQYF. V usage is TRBV7-9 and J usage is TRBJ2-3; 14 bases align to TRBD2. J was trimmed by 4 bases and V by 5 bases; bases with no gene match: 2. The CDR3 loop spans 15 amino acids. CDR1 is SEHNR and CDR2 is FQNEAQ in the germline V gene (reference sequence).